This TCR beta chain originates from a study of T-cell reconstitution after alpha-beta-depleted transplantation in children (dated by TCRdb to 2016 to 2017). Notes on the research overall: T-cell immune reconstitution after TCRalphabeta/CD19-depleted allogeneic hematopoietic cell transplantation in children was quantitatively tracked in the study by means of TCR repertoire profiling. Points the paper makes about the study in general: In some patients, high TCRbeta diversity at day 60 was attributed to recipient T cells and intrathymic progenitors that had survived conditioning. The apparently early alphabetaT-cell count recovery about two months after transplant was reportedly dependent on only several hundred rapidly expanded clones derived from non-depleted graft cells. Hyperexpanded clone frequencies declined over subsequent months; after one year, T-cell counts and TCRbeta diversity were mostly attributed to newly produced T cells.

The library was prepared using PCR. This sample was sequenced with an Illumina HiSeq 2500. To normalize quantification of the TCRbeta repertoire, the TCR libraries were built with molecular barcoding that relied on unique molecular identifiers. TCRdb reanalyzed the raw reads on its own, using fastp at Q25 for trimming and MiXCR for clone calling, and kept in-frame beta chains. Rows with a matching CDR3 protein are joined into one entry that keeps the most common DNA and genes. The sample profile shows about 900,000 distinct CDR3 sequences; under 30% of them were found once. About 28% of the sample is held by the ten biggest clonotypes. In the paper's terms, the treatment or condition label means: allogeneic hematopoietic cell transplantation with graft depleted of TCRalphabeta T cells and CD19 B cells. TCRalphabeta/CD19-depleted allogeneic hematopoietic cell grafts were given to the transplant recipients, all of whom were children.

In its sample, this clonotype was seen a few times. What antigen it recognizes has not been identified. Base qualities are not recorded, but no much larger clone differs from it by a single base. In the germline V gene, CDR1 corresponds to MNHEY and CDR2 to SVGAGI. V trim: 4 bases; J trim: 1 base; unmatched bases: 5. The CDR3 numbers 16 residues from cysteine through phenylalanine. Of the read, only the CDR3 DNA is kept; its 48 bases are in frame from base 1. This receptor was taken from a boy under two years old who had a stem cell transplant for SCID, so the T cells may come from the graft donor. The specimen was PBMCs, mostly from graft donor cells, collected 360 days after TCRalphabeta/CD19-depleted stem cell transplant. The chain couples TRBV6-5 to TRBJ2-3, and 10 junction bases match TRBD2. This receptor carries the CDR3 CASSSLAGVRTDTQYF. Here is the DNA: TGTGCCAGCAGTTCCCTAGCGGGGGTCCGCACAGATACGCAGTATTTT.